This is a list of T cell receptor beta chains from one sample in a study of T cells after yellow fever vaccination. TCRdb used MiXCR to reprocess the 5' RACE reads, holding one entry per CDR3 protein. This table holds roughly 330,000 distinct CDR3 sequences, 6.8% found once. Sequenced material: PBMCs, taken more than 40 days after the first yellow fever vaccination. These receptor sequences come from a man between 18 and 35 years old who received the YFV17D yellow fever vaccine. CDR3s include the opening cysteine and the closing phenylalanine or tryptophan. Each record gives: clone size, D gene, J gene, V gene, CDR3 protein, CDR3 DNA. A D gene is named only where the DNA matches it firmly. For some rows the clone size is stated as once, few or many, or as a class when expanded; others skip it.

clone_size: few; d_call: TRBD1; j_call: TRBJ2-3; v_call: TRBV5-1; cdr3_aa: CASSVQPTGVGTDTQYF; cdr3_nt: TGCGCCAGCAGCGTACAGCCGACAGGGGTCGGCACAGATACGCAGTATTTT
clone_size: few; d_call: .; j_call: TRBJ2-5; v_call: TRBV25-1; cdr3_aa: CASSELPGRGRETQYF; cdr3_nt: TGTGCCAGCAGTGAATTGCCTGGCAGGGGGAGGGAGACCCAGTACTTC
clone_size: many; d_call: .; j_call: TRBJ1-5; v_call: TRBV4-3; cdr3_aa: CASSQDVGSGQPQHF; cdr3_nt: TGCGCCAGCAGCCAAGACGTGGGTTCGGGGCAGCCCCAGCATTTT
clone_size: few; d_call: .; j_call: TRBJ2-2; v_call: TRBV4-3; cdr3_aa: CASSQYPGELFF; cdr3_nt: TGCGCCAGCAGCCAATACCCCGGGGAGCTGTTTTTT
clone_size: many; d_call: .; j_call: TRBJ2-5; v_call: TRBV7-2; cdr3_aa: CASSAAGAQETQYF; cdr3_nt: TGTGCCAGCAGCGCCGCGGGGGCCCAAGAGACCCAGTACTTC
clone_size: .; d_call: TRBD1; j_call: TRBJ1-1; v_call: TRBV20-1; cdr3_aa: CSARGPGQGAIEAFF; cdr3_nt: TGCAGTGCTAGAGGACCGGGACAGGGGGCGATTGAAGCTTTCTTT
clone_size: few; d_call: TRBD1; j_call: TRBJ2-7; v_call: TRBV6-1; cdr3_aa: CASSPNGQGLEKYF; cdr3_nt: TGTGCCAGCAGTCCAAACGGACAGGGACTCGAGAAGTACTTC
clone_size: .; d_call: .; j_call: TRBJ2-1; v_call: TRBV7-3; cdr3_aa: CASSPRGGGNYNEQFF; cdr3_nt: TGTGCCAGCAGCCCCCGAGGAGGGGGGAACTACAATGAGCAGTTCTTC
clone_size: many; d_call: .; j_call: TRBJ2-3; v_call: TRBV28; cdr3_aa: CASSPPAVLLGRRPQYF; cdr3_nt: TGTGCCAGCAGTCCTCCGGCCGTGCTCTTAGGGAGGAGACCCCAGTATTTT
clone_size: .; d_call: .; j_call: TRBJ1-1; v_call: TRBV19; cdr3_aa: CASSRESGANTEAFF; cdr3_nt: TGTGCCAGTAGCAGGGAGAGCGGGGCGAACACTGAAGCTTTCTTT
clone_size: few; d_call: .; j_call: TRBJ2-2; v_call: TRBV7-8; cdr3_aa: CASSLRPWGVSYTGELFF; cdr3_nt: TGTGCCAGCAGCCTCCGACCGTGGGGGGTCTCGTACACCGGGGAGCTGTTTTTT
clone_size: .; d_call: TRBD1; j_call: TRBJ2-5; v_call: TRBV11-2; cdr3_aa: CASSAGTVGQTQYF; cdr3_nt: TGTGCCAGCAGCGCAGGGACAGTCGGGCAGACCCAGTACTTC
clone_size: few; d_call: .; j_call: TRBJ2-5; v_call: TRBV7-9; cdr3_aa: CASSLEGRRGTQYF; cdr3_nt: TGTGCCAGCAGCTTAGAGGGCAGGCGCGGGACCCAGTACTTC
clone_size: many; d_call: .; j_call: TRBJ2-1; v_call: TRBV2; cdr3_aa: CASRRGGDEQFF; cdr3_nt: TGTGCCAGCAGGAGGGGGGGGGATGAGCAGTTCTTC
clone_size: .; d_call: .; j_call: TRBJ1-2; v_call: TRBV18; cdr3_aa: CASSYEEGIGYTF; cdr3_nt: TGTGCCAGCTCATACGAGGAGGGAATCGGCTACACCTTC
clone_size: .; d_call: .; j_call: TRBJ1-5; v_call: TRBV6-1; cdr3_aa: CASSEGTARGPQHF; cdr3_nt: TGTGCCAGCAGTGAGGGGACGGCGCGGGGGCCCCAGCATTTT
clone_size: .; d_call: TRBD2; j_call: TRBJ2-5; v_call: TRBV7-7; cdr3_aa: CASSFGLAGEETQYF; cdr3_nt: TGTGCTAGCAGCTTTGGACTAGCGGGGGAAGAGACCCAGTACTTC
clone_size: many; d_call: TRBD1; j_call: TRBJ1-2; v_call: TRBV6-4; cdr3_aa: CASSDSPGQGAESYTF; cdr3_nt: TGTGCCAGCAGTGACTCCCCCGGGCAGGGGGCAGAGAGCTACACCTTC
clone_size: few; d_call: TRBD2; j_call: TRBJ2-1; v_call: TRBV7-2; cdr3_aa: CASSLRGGSRDNEQFF; cdr3_nt: TGTGCCAGCAGCCTCCGGGGGGGTTCGCGAGACAATGAGCAGTTCTTC
clone_size: .; d_call: TRBD2; j_call: TRBJ2-7; v_call: TRBV23-1; cdr3_aa: CASSQKGSGGSYEQYF; cdr3_nt: TGCGCCAGCAGTCAAAAGGGTAGCGGGGGAAGTTACGAGCAGTACTTC
clone_size: few; d_call: .; j_call: TRBJ2-5; v_call: TRBV7-8; cdr3_aa: CASSSRVGIQETQYF; cdr3_nt: TGTGCCAGCAGCTCGAGGGTAGGGATACAAGAGACCCAGTACTTC
clone_size: .; d_call: TRBD2; j_call: TRBJ2-1; v_call: TRBV7-8; cdr3_aa: CASSLGPAGGYNEQFF; cdr3_nt: TGTGCCAGCAGTCTGGGGCCAGCGGGGGGGTACAATGAGCAGTTCTTC
clone_size: many; d_call: .; j_call: TRBJ2-2; v_call: TRBV7-2; cdr3_aa: CASGGGQVAGELFF; cdr3_nt: TGTGCCAGCGGGGGGGGCCAAGTGGCCGGGGAGCTGTTTTTT
clone_size: few; d_call: .; j_call: TRBJ2-5; v_call: TRBV20-1; cdr3_aa: CSARISLGQETQYF; cdr3_nt: TGCAGTGCTAGAATTAGTCTAGGACAAGAGACCCAGTACTTC
clone_size: few; d_call: TRBD1; j_call: TRBJ1-3; v_call: TRBV3-1; cdr3_aa: CASSRKMDREMNTIYF; cdr3_nt: TGTGCCAGCAGCCGCAAAATGGACAGGGAGATGAACACCATATATTTT
clone_size: few; d_call: TRBD2; j_call: TRBJ2-7; v_call: TRBV5-4; cdr3_aa: CASSRGTSGTYEQYF; cdr3_nt: TGTGCCAGCAGCCGTGGGACTAGCGGCACCTACGAGCAGTACTTC
clone_size: few; d_call: .; j_call: TRBJ1-2; v_call: TRBV4-3; cdr3_aa: CASSPGERYYGYTF; cdr3_nt: TGCGCCAGCAGCCCAGGGGAGCGGTACTATGGCTACACCTTC
clone_size: .; d_call: TRBD2; j_call: TRBJ2-1; v_call: TRBV19; cdr3_aa: CASGLAAYNEQFF; cdr3_nt: TGTGCCAGTGGACTAGCTGCCTACAATGAGCAGTTCTTC
clone_size: few; d_call: TRBD2; j_call: TRBJ2-5; v_call: TRBV5-1; cdr3_aa: CASSPTSGGARETQYF; cdr3_nt: TGCGCCAGCAGCCCTACTAGCGGGGGGGCCAGAGAGACCCAGTACTTC
clone_size: .; d_call: .; j_call: TRBJ2-3; v_call: TRBV7-2; cdr3_aa: CASSLARVDTQYF; cdr3_nt: TGTGCCAGCAGCTTAGCCCGGGTAGATACGCAGTATTTT
clone_size: few; d_call: .; j_call: TRBJ2-5; v_call: TRBV6-5; cdr3_aa: CASSYSSQETQYF; cdr3_nt: TGTGCCAGCAGTTACTCCAGCCAAGAGACCCAGTACTTC
clone_size: .; d_call: TRBD1; j_call: TRBJ1-1; v_call: TRBV4-1; cdr3_aa: CASSQSRDRGMEAFF; cdr3_nt: TGCGCCAGCAGCCAGTCCCGGGACAGGGGAATGGAAGCTTTCTTT
clone_size: .; d_call: TRBD1; j_call: TRBJ2-1; v_call: TRBV19; cdr3_aa: CASARDSLSYNEQFF; cdr3_nt: TGTGCCAGCGCCCGGGACAGCTTATCCTACAATGAGCAGTTCTTC
clone_size: .; d_call: .; j_call: TRBJ2-3; v_call: TRBV4-2; cdr3_aa: CASSQGSGPYSTDTQYF; cdr3_nt: TGTGCCAGCAGCCAAGGATCGGGGCCCTACAGCACAGATACGCAGTATTTT
clone_size: many; d_call: .; j_call: TRBJ2-5; v_call: TRBV30; cdr3_aa: CAWSVDSYYQETQYF; cdr3_nt: TGTGCCTGGAGTGTGGACAGTTACTACCAAGAGACCCAGTACTTC
clone_size: many; d_call: .; j_call: TRBJ2-2; v_call: TRBV12-3/TRBV12-4; cdr3_aa: CASSSPAGELFF; cdr3_nt: TGTGCCAGCAGTTCCCCAGCCGGGGAGCTGTTTTTT
clone_size: .; d_call: TRBD2; j_call: TRBJ2-1; v_call: TRBV20-1; cdr3_aa: CSASGGTSGAPGQFF; cdr3_nt: TGCAGTGCTAGTGGAGGGACTAGCGGGGCTCCCGGGCAGTTCTTC
clone_size: many; d_call: .; j_call: TRBJ1-5; v_call: TRBV27; cdr3_aa: CASSYSWANQPQHF; cdr3_nt: TGTGCCAGCAGTTATAGTTGGGCAAATCAGCCCCAGCATTTT
clone_size: many; d_call: .; j_call: TRBJ1-5; v_call: TRBV18; cdr3_aa: CASSPEAGSQPQHF; cdr3_nt: TGTGCCAGCTCACCAGAGGCAGGGAGTCAGCCCCAGCATTTT
clone_size: .; d_call: .; j_call: TRBJ2-2; v_call: TRBV6-4; cdr3_aa: CASSFTTTGYTGELFF; cdr3_nt: TGTGCCAGCAGCTTTACCACTACAGGATACACCGGGGAGCTGTTTTTT
clone_size: few; d_call: .; j_call: TRBJ1-3; v_call: TRBV11-2; cdr3_aa: CASSLSPFSGNTIYF; cdr3_nt: TGTGCCAGCAGCTTAAGTCCCTTCTCTGGAAACACCATATATTTT
clone_size: few; d_call: TRBD2; j_call: TRBJ2-7; v_call: TRBV6-2/TRBV6-3; cdr3_aa: CASTRLAGGTYEQYF; cdr3_nt: TGTGCCAGCACCCGACTCGCGGGGGGGACCTACGAGCAGTACTTC
clone_size: few; d_call: TRBD1; j_call: TRBJ1-1; v_call: TRBV18; cdr3_aa: CASSPPKTGGTEAFF; cdr3_nt: TGTGCCAGCTCACCTCCAAAGACAGGGGGCACTGAAGCTTTCTTT
clone_size: few; d_call: .; j_call: TRBJ1-1; v_call: TRBV15; cdr3_aa: CATSRGAGAEAFF; cdr3_nt: TGTGCCACCAGCCGAGGGGCGGGAGCTGAAGCTTTCTTT
clone_size: .; d_call: TRBD1; j_call: TRBJ1-1; v_call: TRBV5-1; cdr3_aa: CASSLGQGAVEAFF; cdr3_nt: TGCGCCAGCAGCTTGGGACAGGGGGCCGTGGAAGCTTTCTTT
clone_size: few; d_call: .; j_call: TRBJ1-4; v_call: TRBV7-2; cdr3_aa: CASRRGAGKEKLFF; cdr3_nt: TGTGCCAGCAGGCGCGGGGCAGGGAAAGAAAAACTGTTTTTT
clone_size: many; d_call: .; j_call: TRBJ2-6; v_call: TRBV29-1; cdr3_aa: CSAAGAGANVLTF; cdr3_nt: TGCAGCGCAGCAGGGGCTGGGGCCAACGTCCTGACTTTC
clone_size: .; d_call: .; j_call: TRBJ1-5; v_call: TRBV11-2; cdr3_aa: CASSLRQEYSNQPQHF; cdr3_nt: TGTGCCAGCAGCCTGCGACAGGAATATAGCAATCAGCCCCAGCATTTT
clone_size: .; d_call: TRBD2; j_call: TRBJ2-7; v_call: TRBV11-2; cdr3_aa: CASSLDGGVGTSGLYEQYF; cdr3_nt: TGTGCCAGCAGCTTAGATGGGGGTGTCGGGACTAGCGGCCTTTACGAGCAGTACTTC
clone_size: many; d_call: TRBD1; j_call: TRBJ2-5; v_call: TRBV4-2; cdr3_aa: CASSHRGTGYQETQYF; cdr3_nt: TGTGCCAGCAGCCATCGAGGGACAGGGTACCAAGAGACCCAGTACTTC
clone_size: .; d_call: TRBD1; j_call: TRBJ2-2; v_call: TRBV9; cdr3_aa: CASSGLQGSTGELFF; cdr3_nt: TGTGCCAGCAGCGGATTACAGGGGAGCACCGGGGAGCTGTTTTTT